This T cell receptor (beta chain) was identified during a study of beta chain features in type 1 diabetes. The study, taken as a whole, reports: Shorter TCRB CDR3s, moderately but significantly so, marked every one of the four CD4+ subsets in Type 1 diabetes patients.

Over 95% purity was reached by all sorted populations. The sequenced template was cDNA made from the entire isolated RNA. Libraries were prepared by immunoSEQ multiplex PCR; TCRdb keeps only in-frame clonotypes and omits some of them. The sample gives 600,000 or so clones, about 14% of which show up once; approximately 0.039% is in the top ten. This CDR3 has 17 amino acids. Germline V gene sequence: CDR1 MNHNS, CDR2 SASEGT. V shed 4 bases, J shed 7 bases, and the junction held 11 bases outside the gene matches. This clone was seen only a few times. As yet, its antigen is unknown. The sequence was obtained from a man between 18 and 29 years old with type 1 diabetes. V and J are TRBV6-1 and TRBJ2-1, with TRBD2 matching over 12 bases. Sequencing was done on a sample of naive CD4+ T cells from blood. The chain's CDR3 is CASSARRTSGAVNEQFF. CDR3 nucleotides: TGTGCCAGCAGTGCACGTCGGACTAGCGGGGCGGTAAATGAGCAGTTCTTC.